The 10 T cell receptor beta chains in this list originate from one sample, sequenced in a study of post-analysis software for immune sequencing data. Broader study findings: Compared with controls, patients had more of about five TRBV segments, including TRBV5-6, TRBV5-1 and TRBV20-1.

Their cognate antigens are unknown. Every TCR beta cDNA library bore unique molecular identifiers. TCRdb called the PCR reads again in MiXCR, with one record for every CDR3 protein. This sample has 700,000 to 900,000 distinct CDR3 sequences, with just over 45% found just once. The sequencing sample was made of blood. The receptors derive from a girl aged 5 to 17 with multiple sclerosis.

The rearrangement uses TRBV7-8 and TRBJ2-2, with D unclear. Germline assignment: CDR1 SGHVS and CDR2 FQNEAQ. With 1 base removed from V and 2 bases from J, the gap between germline ends came to 14 bases. This CDR3 has 17 residues. The CDR3 reads CASSLGVTRSNTGELFF. The CDR3 nucleotides are TGTGCCAGCAGCTTAGGGGTGACACGTTCTAACACCGGGGAGCTGTTTTTT.

The chain links TRBV20-1 to TRBJ1-5; perhaps TRBD1 as D (6 bases). This CDR3 has 13 residues. Trimming stripped 6 bases from V and 2 bases from J, with 11 bases between. Germline CDR1 DFQATT, CDR2 SNEGSKA (reference sequence). Written as DNA, the CDR3 is TGCAGTGCCGGGACATTGGGCAATCAGCCCCAGCATTTT. Translating it yields CSAGTLGNQPQHF.

This clonotype has more than one count but fewer than ten. The chain employs TRBV20-1 and TRBJ1-2; 7 bases fit TRBD1. The CDR3 extends over 14 amino acids. With V trimmed by 2 bases and J by 5 bases, 8 bases remained unmatched. Germline CDR1 and CDR2: DFQATT and SNEGSKA (reference sequence). CDR3 residues: CSARPLGTAYGYTF. Written as DNA, the CDR3 is TGCAGTGCTAGACCACTCGGGACAGCTTATGGCTACACCTTC.

CDR3 sequence: CASSHSGIDEQYF. CDR3 in DNA: TGTGCCAGCAGCCACAGCGGGATAGACGAGCAGTACTTC. V usage is TRBV7-3 and J usage is TRBJ2-7; 7 nucleotides match TRBD2. J was trimmed by 5 bases and V by 5 bases; bases with no gene match: 6. CDR3 length: 13 amino acids. CDR1 SGHTA and CDR2 FQGTGA come from the germline V gene.

This clonotype was seen only a few times. The chain is built from TRBV5-6 and TRBJ1-2; D not certain. The CDR3 loop spans 14 amino acids. CDR1 and CDR2 (germline): SGHDT, YYEEEE. The germline V and J ends were trimmed by 1 base and 4 bases, with 11 bases remaining between them. CDR3 DNA: TGTGCCAGCAGCTTGTCCGGTTGGGGCTATGGCTACACCTTC. It codes for CASSLSGWGYGYTF. Drawing the rest from reference TRBV5-6 and TRBJ1-2, the complete variable domain is DAGVTQSPTHLIKTRGQQVTLRCSPKSGHDTVSWYQQALGQGPQFIFQYYEEEERQRGNFPDRFSGHQFPNYSSELNVNALLLGDSALYLCASSLSGWGYGYTFGSGTRLTVV.

The chain uses TRBV5-1 and TRBJ2-7, with 8 bases lining up with TRBD1. This CDR3 is 20 amino acids long. Germline lookup yields CDR1 SGHRS and CDR2 YFSETQ. Unmatched junction bases numbered 27, after V lost 3 bases and J lost 7 bases. The CDR3 protein is CASSSGSRGQGLARTGEQYF. The CDR3, as DNA: TGCGCCAGCAGCTCCGGGTCCAGAGGACAGGGATTAGCGAGGACGGGGGAGCAGTACTTC.

The chain is built from TRBV6-6 and TRBJ2-2, with 7 positions matching TRBD2. J gave up 6 bases and V 7 bases, and 11 bases lay outside the gene matches. The CDR3 has 15 amino acids. The germline CDR1 and CDR2 sequences are MNHNY and SVGAGI (reference sequence). CDR3 amino acids: CASIGLAESPGELFF. CDR3 DNA: TGTGCCAGCATCGGGCTAGCGGAGTCACCCGGGGAGCTGTTTTTT.

The chain joins TRBV29-1 to TRBJ2-1; 8 bases are a match to TRBD2. J was trimmed by 3 bases and V by 7 bases; bases with no gene match: 14. Germline assignment: CDR1 SQVTM and CDR2 ANQGSEA. CDR3 length: 16 residues. In DNA form, the CDR3 reads TGCAGCGGGATTGGATCAAGCGGGAGTGTCTACAATGAGCAGTTCTTC. Residues: CSGIGSSGSVYNEQFF.

The rearrangement uses TRBV5-6 and TRBJ2-5, with TRBD1 identical over 7 bases. The DNA end is a closer match to TRBJ2-7, so the J assignment may be wrong. The CDR3 is 14 amino acids. Germline CDR1 SGHDT, CDR2 YYEEEE. The CDR3 nucleotides are TGTGCCAGCAGCTTGACAGGGGCGAGACACGAGCAGTACTTC. Translating it yields CASSLTGARHEQYF.

The chain has TRBV5-1 and TRBJ2-6; 10 positions agree with TRBD2. Germline loops: CDR1 SGHRS, CDR2 YFSETQ. The CDR3 is 19 residues long. Trimming took 4 bases from V and 3 from J; bases not matched to a gene: 13. The CDR3 DNA sequence: TGCGCCAGCAGCCAAGGTGGGCTAGCGGGAGTAAATGGGGCCAACGTCCTGACTTTC. Translating gives CASSQGGLAGVNGANVLTF.